Given below is one T cell receptor beta chain in context. Its antigen is still unknown. This nonspecific control used anti-CD3/anti-CD28 bead stimulation of CD4+ T cells. Responding CD4+ T cells were sorted by upregulation of both CD40 ligand and CD69. Stimulated PBMCs had first been depleted of CD8+ T cells. CDR3 size: 14 residues. The sample belongs to a study of persistence of HIV-infected CD4 T cells. The libraries were made with immunoSEQ version 4 in survey mode. TCRdb's copy holds only in-frame clones and misses some; the assay was immunoSEQ multiplex PCR. This repertoire shows some 41,000 clones, roughly 87% found once; its top ten account for 1.3%.

This receptor was obtained from an adult man with HIV who was CMV-seropositive. The chain uses TRBV21-1 and TRBJ2-7; the D call of TRBD2 is as the table states it, not checked on the DNA. TRBV21-1 has pseudogene status. The specimen was CD4+ T cells sorted from PBMCs after approximately 20-hour stimulation, collected from a patient who received antiretroviral therapy. Written as DNA, the CDR3 is TGTGCCAGCAATTCGGGACTAGCGGGGTACGAGCAGTACTTC. Its translation is CASNSGLAGYEQYF.